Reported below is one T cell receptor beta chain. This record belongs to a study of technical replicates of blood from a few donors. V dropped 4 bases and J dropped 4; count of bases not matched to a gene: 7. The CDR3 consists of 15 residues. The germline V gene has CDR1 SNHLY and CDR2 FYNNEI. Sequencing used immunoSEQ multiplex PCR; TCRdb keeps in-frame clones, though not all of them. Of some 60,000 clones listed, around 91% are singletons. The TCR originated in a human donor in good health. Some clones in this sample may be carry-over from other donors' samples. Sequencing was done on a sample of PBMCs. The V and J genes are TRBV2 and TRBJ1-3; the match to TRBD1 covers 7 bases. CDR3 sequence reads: CASSGTGVFGNTIYF. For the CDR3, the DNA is TGTGCCAGCAGTGGAACAGGGGTCTTCGGAAACACCATATATTTT.